The entry below describes one TCR beta chain. V was pared by 8 bases and J by 6 bases, with 9 bases of the junction left unmatched. The CDR3 totals 13 residues. CDR1 and CDR2 (germline): MNHEY, SVGAGI. This entry is derived from a study of blood T cell repertoires in COVID-19. Cohorts were based on clinical histories the participants reported. Method: immunoSEQ multiplex PCR; TCRdb's copy keeps in-frame clones and lacks some. This sample has 120,000 to 150,000 clones; more than 75% occur once, and the top ten carry 1.2%. The sequencing sample was made of PBMCs or T cells enriched from blood (not recorded which). This sequence joins TRBV6-5 and TRBJ1-1; 7 nucleotides align to TRBD1. This sequence originates from a woman younger than 45 with acute COVID-19. In DNA, the CDR3 is TGTGCCAGCCGTACGGTCAGGGGGTCTGAAGCTTTCTTT. Translating gives CASRTVRGSEAFF.